Shown below are 7 T cell receptor beta chains from a single sample sequenced in a study of T cell repertoires in cytomegalovirus infection. What these receptors recognize is not known. TCRdb fed the reads into MiXCR, producing one record per CDR3 protein. The sample has approximately 990,000 distinct CDR3 sequences, around a third seen once. Material: cultured CD8+ T cells from PBMCs, obtained from culture after CMV antigen stimulation. The receptors originated from a human donor in good health (CMV status not recorded). Some clones in this sample may be carry-over from other donors' samples.

The table lists this clonotype with many counts. The chain couples TRBV11-2 to TRBJ1-5, with a tentative D call TRBD1 (5 bases). Trimming shortened V by 2 bases and J by 3 bases, and 11 bases separated the two germline ends. This CDR3 region has 15 residues. Looked up from germline, CDR1 is SGHAT and CDR2 is FQNNGV. The CDR3 loop reads CASSLWGGNNQPQHF. CDR3 nucleotides: TGTGCCAGCAGCTTATGGGGGGGGAACAATCAGCCCCAGCATTTT.

The chain employs TRBV2 and TRBJ2-1; 10 bases are shared with TRBD2. CDR3 length: 16 residues. The trim removed 1 base at V and 9 bases at J, leaving 9 bases unmatched. From germline, CDR1 is SNHLY and CDR2 FYNNEI. In nucleotides, the CDR3 is TGTGCCAGCAGTGAAGAGTTAGCGGGGGGAATGGGTGAGCAGTTCTTC. Translating gives CASSEELAGGMGEQFF.

This clonotype was counted only a few times. V and J are TRBV6-2 or TRBV6-3 and TRBJ2-1; tentatively, D is TRBD1 (5 bases). Germline values: CDR1 MNHEY, CDR2 SVGEGT. The CDR3 has 16 residues. The ends were cut back, 6 bases at V and 2 bases at J, with 17 bases in the middle. The CDR3 DNA is TGTGCCAGCAGCCCCGCCCTCAAAGGGGCCTACAATGAGCAGTTCTTC. This gives the protein CASSPALKGAYNEQFF.

Notes on this clonotype: At one boundary the junction diverges from the germline segment, which might be a read error. The chain links TRBV6-2 or TRBV6-3 to TRBJ1-5; a possible D gene is TRBD1 (5 bases). The CDR3 contains 14 residues. Germline-derived CDR1 and CDR2 are MNHEY and SVGEGT. The CDR3 region has the DNA TGTGTCAGCGCTTTGACAGAGCGCAATCAGCCCCAGCATTTT. It yields the protein CVSALTERNQPQHF.

This clonotype came up a few times. The chain recombines TRBV2 with TRBJ1-6; weak D call: TRBD1 (6 bases). The germline V gene encodes CDR1 SNHLY and CDR2 FYNNEI. The V gene lost 2 bases and the J gene lost 7 bases, with 12 bases spanning the gap. This CDR3 region has 15 residues. The CDR3 DNA sequence: TGTGCCAGCAGTGAAACCAGGACAGTGAATTCACCCCTCCACTTT. Protein product: CASSETRTVNSPLHF.

This clonotype was counted only a few times. The rearrangement joins TRBV20-1 to TRBJ2-3, with TRBD2 identical over 8 bases. Trimming took 4 bases from V and 2 from J; bases not matched to a gene: 8. Germline V lookup: CDR1 DFQATT, CDR2 SNEGSKA (reference sequence). CDR3 size: 15 residues. CDR3 in amino acids: CSATPGLDTTDTQYF. CDR3 DNA sequence: TGCAGTGCTACCCCGGGACTAGATACCACAGATACGCAGTATTTT.

The count of this clonotype is one. V usage is TRBV28 and J usage is TRBJ1-1; a weak D match, TRBD1 (5 bases). Germline lookup yields CDR1 MDHEN and CDR2 SYDVKM. CDR3 length equals 14 residues. V dropped 2 bases and J dropped 4 bases, with 11 bases sitting between them. The chain's CDR3 is CASSLPHGGTEAFF. DNA for the CDR3: TGTGCCAGCAGTTTACCCCACGGGGGCACTGAAGCTTTCTTT.